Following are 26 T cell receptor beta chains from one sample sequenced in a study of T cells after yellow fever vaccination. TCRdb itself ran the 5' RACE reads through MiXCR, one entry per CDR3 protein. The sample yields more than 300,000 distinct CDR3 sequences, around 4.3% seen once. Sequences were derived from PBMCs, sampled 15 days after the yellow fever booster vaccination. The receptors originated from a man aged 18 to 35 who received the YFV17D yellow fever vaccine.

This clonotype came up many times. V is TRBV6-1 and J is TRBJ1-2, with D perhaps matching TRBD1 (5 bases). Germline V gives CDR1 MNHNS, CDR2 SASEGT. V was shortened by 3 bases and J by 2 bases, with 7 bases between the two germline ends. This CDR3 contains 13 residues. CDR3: CASSETANYGYTF. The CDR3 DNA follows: TGTGCCAGCAGTGAGACAGCCAACTATGGCTACACCTTC.

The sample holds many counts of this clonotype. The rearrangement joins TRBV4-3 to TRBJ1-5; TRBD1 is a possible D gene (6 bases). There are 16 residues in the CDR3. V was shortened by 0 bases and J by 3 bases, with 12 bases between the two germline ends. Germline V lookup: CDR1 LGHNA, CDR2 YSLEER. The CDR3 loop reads CASSQDYGTSNQPQHF. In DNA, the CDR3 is TGCGCCAGCAGCCAAGATTATGGGACATCCAATCAGCCCCAGCATTTT.

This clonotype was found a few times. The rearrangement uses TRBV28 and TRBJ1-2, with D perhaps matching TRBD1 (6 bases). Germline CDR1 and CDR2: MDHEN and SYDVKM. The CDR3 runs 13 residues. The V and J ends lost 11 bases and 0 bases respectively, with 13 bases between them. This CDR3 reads CAGGGLANYGYTF. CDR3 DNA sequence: TGTGCCGGGGGGGGCCTAGCTAACTATGGCTACACCTTC.

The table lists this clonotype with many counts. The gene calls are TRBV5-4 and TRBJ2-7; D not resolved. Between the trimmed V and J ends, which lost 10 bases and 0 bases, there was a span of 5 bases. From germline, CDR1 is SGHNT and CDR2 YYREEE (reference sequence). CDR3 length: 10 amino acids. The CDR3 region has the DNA TGTGCCGGCTACTCCTACGAGCAGTACTTC. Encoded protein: CAGYSYEQYF.

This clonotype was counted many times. CDR3 nucleotides: TGCGCCAGCAGCTTGCTACCAGATAATGAAAAACTGTTTTTT. It encodes CASSLLPDNEKLFF. The chain uses TRBV5-1 and TRBJ1-4; unclear D gene. V lost 1 base, J lost 4 bases, and 8 bases lay in between. CDR3 length: 14 residues. Germline loops: CDR1 SGHRS, CDR2 YFSETQ.

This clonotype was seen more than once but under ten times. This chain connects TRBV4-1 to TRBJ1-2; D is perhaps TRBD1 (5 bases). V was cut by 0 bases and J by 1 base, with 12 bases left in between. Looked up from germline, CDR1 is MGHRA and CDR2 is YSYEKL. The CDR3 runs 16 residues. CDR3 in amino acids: CASSQDGGALNYGYTF. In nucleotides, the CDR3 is TGCGCCAGCAGCCAAGATGGCGGGGCCCTTAACTATGGCTACACCTTC.

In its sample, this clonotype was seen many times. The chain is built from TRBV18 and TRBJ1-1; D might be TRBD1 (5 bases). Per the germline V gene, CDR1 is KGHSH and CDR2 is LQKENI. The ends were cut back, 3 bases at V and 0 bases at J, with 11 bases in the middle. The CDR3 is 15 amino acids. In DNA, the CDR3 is TGTGCCAGCTCACCGTGGGACCCTGTGAACACTGAAGCTTTCTTT. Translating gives CASSPWDPVNTEAFF.

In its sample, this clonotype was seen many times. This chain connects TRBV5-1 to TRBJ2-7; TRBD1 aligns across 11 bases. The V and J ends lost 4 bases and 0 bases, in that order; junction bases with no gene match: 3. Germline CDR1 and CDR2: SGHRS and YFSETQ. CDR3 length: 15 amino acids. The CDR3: CASSAGTGGSYEQYF. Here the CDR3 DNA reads TGCGCCAGCAGCGCCGGGACAGGGGGCTCCTACGAGCAGTACTTC. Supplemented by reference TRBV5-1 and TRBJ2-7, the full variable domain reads KAGVTQTPRYLIKTRGQQVTLSCSPISGHRSVSWYQQTPGQGLQFLFEYFSETQRNKGNFPGRFSGRQFSNSRSEMNVSTLELGDSALYLCASSAGTGGSYEQYFGPGTRLTVT.

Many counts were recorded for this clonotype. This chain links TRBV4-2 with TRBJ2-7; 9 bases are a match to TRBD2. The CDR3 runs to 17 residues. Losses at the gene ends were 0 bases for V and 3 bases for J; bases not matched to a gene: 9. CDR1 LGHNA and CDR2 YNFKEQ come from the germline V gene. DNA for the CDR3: TGTGCCAGCAGCCAAGAATCGGGACTAGCAGTCAGCTACGAGCAGTACTTC. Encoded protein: CASSQESGLAVSYEQYF.

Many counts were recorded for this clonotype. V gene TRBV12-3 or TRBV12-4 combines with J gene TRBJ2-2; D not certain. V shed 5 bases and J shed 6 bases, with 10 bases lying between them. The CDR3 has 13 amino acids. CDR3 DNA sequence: TGTGCCAGCAGTCCCTATATCGCCGGGGAGCTGTTTTTT. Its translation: CASSPYIAGELFF.

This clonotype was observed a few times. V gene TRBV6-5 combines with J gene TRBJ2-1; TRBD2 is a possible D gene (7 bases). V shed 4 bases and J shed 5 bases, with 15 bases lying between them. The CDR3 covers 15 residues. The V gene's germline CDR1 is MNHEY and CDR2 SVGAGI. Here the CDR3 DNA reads TGTGCCAGCAGTTCACGGGGGGCGGGGAACAATGAGCAGTTCTTC. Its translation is CASSSRGAGNNEQFF.

As DNA, the CDR3 is TGCGCCAGCAGCTCGTCTCCTACCTCCTACAATGAGCAGTTCTTC. It yields the protein CASSSSPTSYNEQFF. This chain joins TRBV5-1 and TRBJ2-1; D gene ambiguous. V was trimmed by 3 bases and J by 0 bases, leaving 10 bases between them. Germline loops: CDR1 SGHRS, CDR2 YFSETQ. The CDR3 contains 15 residues.

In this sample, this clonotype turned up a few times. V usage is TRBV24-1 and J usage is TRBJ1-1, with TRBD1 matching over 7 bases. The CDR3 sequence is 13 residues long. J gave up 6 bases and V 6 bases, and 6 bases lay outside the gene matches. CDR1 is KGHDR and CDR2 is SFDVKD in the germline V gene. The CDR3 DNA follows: TGTGCCACCAGTTTGACAGGGAGCGCTGAAGCTTTCTTT. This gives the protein CATSLTGSAEAFF.

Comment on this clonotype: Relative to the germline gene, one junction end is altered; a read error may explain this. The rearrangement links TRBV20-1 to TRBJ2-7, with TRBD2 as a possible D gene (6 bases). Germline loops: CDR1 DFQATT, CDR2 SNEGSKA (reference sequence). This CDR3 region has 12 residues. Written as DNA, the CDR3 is TGCAGTGCTAGCCGCGGGGTCTACGTGCAGTACTTC. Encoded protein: CSASRGVYVQYF.

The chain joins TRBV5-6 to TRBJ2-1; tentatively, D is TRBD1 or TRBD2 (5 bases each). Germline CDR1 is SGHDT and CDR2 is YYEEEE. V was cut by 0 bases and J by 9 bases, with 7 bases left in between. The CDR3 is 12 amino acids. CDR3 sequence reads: CASSLGGTEQFF. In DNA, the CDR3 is TGTGCCAGCAGCTTGGGGGGGACTGAGCAGTTCTTC.

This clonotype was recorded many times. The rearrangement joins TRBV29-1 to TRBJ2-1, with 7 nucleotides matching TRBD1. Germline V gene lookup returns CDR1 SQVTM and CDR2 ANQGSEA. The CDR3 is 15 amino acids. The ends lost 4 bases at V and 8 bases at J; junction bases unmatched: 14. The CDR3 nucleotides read TGCAGCGTTGCACCGACAGGTTCCCAGGGGGATGAGCAGTTCTTC. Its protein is CSVAPTGSQGDEQFF.

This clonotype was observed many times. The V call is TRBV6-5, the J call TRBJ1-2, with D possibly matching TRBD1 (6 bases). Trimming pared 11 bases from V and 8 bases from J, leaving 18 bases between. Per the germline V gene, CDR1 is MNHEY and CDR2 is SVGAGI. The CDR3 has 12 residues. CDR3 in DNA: TGTGCCGGTCCCGAACAGGGCTGGGGCTACACCTTC. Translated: CAGPEQGWGYTF.

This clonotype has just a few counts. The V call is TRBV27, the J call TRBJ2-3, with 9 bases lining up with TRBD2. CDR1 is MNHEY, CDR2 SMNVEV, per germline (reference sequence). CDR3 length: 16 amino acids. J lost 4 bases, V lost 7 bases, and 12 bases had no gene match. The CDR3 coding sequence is TGTGCCAGCAAGACAGGGTGGCGGGGGGGGCCAGATACGCAGTATTTT. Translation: CASKTGWRGGPDTQYF.

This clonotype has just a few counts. The CDR3 is CASSLKGAGTEAFF. The CDR3 coding sequence is TGTGCCAGCAGCTTGAAGGGGGCAGGGACTGAAGCTTTCTTT. The chain links TRBV11-3 to TRBJ1-1; 7 positions match TRBD1. This CDR3 is built from 14 residues. CDR1 SGHNT and CDR2 YENEEA come from the germline V gene. Trimming cost V 3 bases and J 5 bases; bases outside gene matches: 6.

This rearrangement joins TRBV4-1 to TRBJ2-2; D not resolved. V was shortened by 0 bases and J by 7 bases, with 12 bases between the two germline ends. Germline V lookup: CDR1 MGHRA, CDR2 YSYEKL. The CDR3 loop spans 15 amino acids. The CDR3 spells CASSQEYSGYGELFF. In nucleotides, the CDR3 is TGCGCCAGCAGCCAAGAATATTCGGGTTACGGGGAGCTGTTTTTT.

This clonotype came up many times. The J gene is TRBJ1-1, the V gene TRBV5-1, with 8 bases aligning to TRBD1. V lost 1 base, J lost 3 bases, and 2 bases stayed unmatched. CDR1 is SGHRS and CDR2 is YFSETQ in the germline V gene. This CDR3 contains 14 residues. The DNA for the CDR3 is TGCGCCAGCAGCTTGTTACAGGGGGACACTGAAGCTTTCTTT. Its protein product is CASSLLQGDTEAFF.

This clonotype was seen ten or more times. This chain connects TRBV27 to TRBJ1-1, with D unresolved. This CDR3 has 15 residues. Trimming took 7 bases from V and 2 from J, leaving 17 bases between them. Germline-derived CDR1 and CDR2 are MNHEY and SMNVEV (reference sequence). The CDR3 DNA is TGTGCCAGCATCTTGCTTTCCCCGTTTAACACTGAAGCTTTCTTT. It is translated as CASILLSPFNTEAFF.

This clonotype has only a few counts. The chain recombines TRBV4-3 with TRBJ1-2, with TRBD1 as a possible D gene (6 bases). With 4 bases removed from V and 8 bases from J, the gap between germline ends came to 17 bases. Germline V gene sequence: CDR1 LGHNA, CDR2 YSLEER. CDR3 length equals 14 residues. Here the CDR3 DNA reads TGCGCCAGCAGCCTTGGTACAGGGAATGAGGGCTACACCTTC. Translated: CASSLGTGNEGYTF.

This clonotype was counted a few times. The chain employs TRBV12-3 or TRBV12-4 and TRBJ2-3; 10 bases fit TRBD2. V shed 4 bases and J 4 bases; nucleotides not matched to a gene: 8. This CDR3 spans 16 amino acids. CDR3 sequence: CASSYRLAGVADTQYF. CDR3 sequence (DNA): TGTGCCAGCAGTTACCGTCTAGCGGGGGTCGCAGATACGCAGTATTTT.

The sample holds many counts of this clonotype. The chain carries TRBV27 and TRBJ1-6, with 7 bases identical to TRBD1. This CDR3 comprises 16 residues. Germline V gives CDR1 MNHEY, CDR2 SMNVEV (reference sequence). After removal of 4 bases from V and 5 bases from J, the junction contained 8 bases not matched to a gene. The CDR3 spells CASSSPQTGNNSPLHF. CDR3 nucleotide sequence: TGTGCCAGCAGTTCCCCACAGACAGGGAATAATTCACCCCTCCACTTT.

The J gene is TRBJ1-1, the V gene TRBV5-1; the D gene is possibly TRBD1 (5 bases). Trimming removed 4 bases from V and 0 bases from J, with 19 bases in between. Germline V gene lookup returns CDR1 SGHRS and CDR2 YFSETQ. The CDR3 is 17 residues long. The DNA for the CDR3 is TGCGCCAGCAGCGGGGGGACCTTACCCCCGCTGAACACTGAAGCTTTCTTT. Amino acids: CASSGGTLPPLNTEAFF.